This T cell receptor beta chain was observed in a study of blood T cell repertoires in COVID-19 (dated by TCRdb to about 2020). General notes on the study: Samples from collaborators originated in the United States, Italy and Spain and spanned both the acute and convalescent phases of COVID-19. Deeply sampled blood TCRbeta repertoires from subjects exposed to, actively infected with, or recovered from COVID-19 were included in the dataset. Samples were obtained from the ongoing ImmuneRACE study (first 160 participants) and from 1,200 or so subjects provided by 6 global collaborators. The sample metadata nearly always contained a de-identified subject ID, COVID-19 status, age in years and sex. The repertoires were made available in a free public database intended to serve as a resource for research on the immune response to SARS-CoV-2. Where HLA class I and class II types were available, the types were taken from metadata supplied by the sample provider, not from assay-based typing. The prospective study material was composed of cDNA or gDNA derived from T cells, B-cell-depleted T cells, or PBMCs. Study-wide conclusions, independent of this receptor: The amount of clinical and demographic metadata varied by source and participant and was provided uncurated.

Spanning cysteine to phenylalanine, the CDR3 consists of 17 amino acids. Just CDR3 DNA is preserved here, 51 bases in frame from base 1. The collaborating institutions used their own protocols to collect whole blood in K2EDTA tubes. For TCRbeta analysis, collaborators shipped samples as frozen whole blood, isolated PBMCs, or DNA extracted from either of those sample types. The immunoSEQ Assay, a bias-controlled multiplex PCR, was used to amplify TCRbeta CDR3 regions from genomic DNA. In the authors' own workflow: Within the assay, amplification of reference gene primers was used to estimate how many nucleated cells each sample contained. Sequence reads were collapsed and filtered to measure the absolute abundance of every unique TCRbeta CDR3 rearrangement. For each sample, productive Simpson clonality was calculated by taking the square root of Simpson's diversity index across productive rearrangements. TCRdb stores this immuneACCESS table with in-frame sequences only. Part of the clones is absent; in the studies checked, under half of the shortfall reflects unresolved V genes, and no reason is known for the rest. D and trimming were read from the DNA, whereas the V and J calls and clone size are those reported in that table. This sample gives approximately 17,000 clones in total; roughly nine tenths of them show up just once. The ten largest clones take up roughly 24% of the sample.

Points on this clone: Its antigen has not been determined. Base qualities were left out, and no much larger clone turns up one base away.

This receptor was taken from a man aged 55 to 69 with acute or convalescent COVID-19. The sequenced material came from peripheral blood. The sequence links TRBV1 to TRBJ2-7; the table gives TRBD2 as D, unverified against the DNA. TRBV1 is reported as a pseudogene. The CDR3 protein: CTSSHDRGSPRRCEQYF. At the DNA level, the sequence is TGCACCAGCAGCCACGATAGAGGGAGCCCAAGGAGGTGCGAGCAGTACTTC.